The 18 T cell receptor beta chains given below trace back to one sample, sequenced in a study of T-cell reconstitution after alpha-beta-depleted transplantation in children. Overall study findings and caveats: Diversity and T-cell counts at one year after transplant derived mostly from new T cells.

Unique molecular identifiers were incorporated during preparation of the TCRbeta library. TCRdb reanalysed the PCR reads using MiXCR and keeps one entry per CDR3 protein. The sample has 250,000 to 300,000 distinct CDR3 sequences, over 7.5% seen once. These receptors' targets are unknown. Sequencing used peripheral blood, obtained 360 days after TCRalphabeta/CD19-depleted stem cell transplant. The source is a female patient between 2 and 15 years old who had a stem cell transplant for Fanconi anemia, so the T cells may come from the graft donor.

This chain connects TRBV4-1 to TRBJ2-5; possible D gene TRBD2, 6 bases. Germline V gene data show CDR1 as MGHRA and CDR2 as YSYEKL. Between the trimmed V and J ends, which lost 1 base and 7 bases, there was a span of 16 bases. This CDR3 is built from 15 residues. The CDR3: CASSQAGDYGGTQYF. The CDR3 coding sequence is TGCGCCAGCAGCCAAGCGGGGGATTATGGGGGGACCCAGTACTTC.

CDR3 in amino acids: CASSIGGEDEQFF. CDR3 bases: TGTGCCAGCAGTATCGGGGGGGAGGATGAGCAGTTCTTC. The V gene is TRBV7-3, the J gene TRBJ2-1, with 8 bases lining up with TRBD2. Germline CDR1 is SGHTA and CDR2 is FQGTGA. The CDR3 spans 13 residues. The ends lost 6 bases at V and 8 bases at J; junction bases unmatched: 6.

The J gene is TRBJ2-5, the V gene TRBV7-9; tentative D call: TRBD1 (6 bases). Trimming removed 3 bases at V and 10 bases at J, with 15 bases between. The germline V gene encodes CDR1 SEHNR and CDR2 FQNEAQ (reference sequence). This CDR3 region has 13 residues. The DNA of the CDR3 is TGTGCCAGCAGCTTGGGGGCAGGGTGGATCCAGTACTTC. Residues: CASSLGAGWIQYF.

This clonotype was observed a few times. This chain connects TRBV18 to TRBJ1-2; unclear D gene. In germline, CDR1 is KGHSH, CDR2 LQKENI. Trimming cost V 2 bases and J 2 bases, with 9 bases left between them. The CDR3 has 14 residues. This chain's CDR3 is CASSPVAANYGYTF. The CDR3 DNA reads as TGTGCCAGCTCACCAGTCGCGGCCAACTATGGCTACACCTTC.

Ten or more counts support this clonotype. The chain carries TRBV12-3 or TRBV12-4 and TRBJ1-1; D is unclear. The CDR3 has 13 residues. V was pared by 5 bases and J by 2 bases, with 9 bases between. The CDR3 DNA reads TGTGCCAGCAGTGCCCCGGGAAACACTGAAGCTTTCTTT. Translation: CASSAPGNTEAFF.

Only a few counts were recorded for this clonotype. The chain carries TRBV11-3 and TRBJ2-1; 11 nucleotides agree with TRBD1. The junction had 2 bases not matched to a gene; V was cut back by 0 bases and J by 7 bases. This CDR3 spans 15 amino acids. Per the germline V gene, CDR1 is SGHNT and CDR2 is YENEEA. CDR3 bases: TGTGCCAGCAGCTTAGAAGGACAGGGGGCTAATGAGCAGTTCTTC. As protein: CASSLEGQGANEQFF. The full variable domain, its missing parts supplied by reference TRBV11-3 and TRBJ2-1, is EAGVVQSPRYKIIEKKQPVAFWCNPISGHNTLYWYLQNLGQGPELLIRYENEEAVDDSQLPKDRFSAERLKGVDSTLKIQPAELGDSAVYLCASSLEGQGANEQFFGPGTRLTVL.

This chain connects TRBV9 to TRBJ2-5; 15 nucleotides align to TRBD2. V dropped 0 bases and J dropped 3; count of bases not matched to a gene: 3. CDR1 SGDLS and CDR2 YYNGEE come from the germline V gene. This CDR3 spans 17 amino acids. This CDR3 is CASSVGGLAGGEETQYF. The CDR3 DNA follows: TGTGCCAGCAGCGTAGGGGGACTAGCGGGGGGTGAAGAGACCCAGTACTTC. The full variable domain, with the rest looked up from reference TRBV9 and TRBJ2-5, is DSGVTQTPKHLITATGQRVTLRCSPRSGDLSVYWYQQSLDQGLQFLIQYYNGEERAKGNILERFSAQQFPDLHSELNLSSLELGDSALYFCASSVGGLAGGEETQYFGPGTRLLVL.

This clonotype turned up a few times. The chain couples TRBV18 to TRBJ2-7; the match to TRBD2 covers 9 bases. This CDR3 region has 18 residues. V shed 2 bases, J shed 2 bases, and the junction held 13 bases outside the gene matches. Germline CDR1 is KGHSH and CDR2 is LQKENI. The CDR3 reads CASSPSTRRREGTYEQYF. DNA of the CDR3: TGTGCCAGCTCACCATCGACGCGCCGGCGGGAGGGCACCTACGAGCAGTACTTC.

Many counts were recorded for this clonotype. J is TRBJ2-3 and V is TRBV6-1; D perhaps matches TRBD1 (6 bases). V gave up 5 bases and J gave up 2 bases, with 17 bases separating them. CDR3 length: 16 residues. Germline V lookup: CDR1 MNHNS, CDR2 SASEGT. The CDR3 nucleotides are TGTGCCAGCAGTAAAATCCCGGGACACACCACAGATACGCAGTATTTT. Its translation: CASSKIPGHTTDTQYF.

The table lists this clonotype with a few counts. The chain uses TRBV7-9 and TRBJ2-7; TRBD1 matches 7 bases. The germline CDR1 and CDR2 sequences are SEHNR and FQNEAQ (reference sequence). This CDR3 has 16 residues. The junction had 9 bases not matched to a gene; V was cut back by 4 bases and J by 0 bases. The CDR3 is CASSSYRGSGSYEQYV. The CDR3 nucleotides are TGTGCCAGCAGCTCATACAGGGGTTCGGGCTCCTACGAGCAGTACGTC.

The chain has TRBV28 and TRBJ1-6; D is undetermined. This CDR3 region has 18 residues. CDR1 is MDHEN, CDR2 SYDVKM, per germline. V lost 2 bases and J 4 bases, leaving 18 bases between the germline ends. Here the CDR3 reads CASSLHPAGSTYNSPLHF. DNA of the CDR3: TGTGCCAGCAGTTTACACCCCGCCGGATCGACTTATAATTCACCCCTCCACTTT.

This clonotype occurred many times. The CDR3 spells CASSWTGISYEQYF. Here the CDR3 DNA reads TGTGCCAGCAGTTGGACAGGGATTAGCTACGAGCAGTACTTC. The chain is built from TRBV27 and TRBJ2-7; 8 bases match TRBD1. Germline CDR1 reads MNHEY; CDR2 reads SMNVEV (reference sequence). This CDR3 has 14 residues. V shed 4 bases and J 3 bases; nucleotides not matched to a gene: 5.

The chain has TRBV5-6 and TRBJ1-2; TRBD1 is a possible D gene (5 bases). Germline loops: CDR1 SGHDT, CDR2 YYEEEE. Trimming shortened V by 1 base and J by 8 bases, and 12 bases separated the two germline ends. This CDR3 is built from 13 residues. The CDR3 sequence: CASSLTGTRGYTF. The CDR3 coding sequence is TGTGCCAGCAGCTTGACAGGCACTAGAGGCTACACCTTC.

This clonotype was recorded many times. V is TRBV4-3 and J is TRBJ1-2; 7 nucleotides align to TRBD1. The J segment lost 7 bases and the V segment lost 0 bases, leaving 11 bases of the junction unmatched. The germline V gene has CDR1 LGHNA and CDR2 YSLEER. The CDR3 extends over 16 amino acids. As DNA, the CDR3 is TGCGCCAGCAGCCAAGATATCGGGACAGTCTCTAGTGGCTACACCTTC. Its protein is CASSQDIGTVSSGYTF.

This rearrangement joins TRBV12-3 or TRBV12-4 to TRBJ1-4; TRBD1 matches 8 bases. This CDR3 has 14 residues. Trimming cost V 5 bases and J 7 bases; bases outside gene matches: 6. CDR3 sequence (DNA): TGTGCCAGCAGTCCCAGGGGGCTACGTGAAAAACTGTTTTTT. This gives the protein CASSPRGLREKLFF.

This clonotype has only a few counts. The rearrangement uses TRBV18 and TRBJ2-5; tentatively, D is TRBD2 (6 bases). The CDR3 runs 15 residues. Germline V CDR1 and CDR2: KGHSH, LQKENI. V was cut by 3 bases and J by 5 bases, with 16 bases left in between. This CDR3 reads CASSPIAEGPETQYF. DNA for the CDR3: TGTGCCAGCTCACCTATTGCGGAGGGCCCGGAGACCCAGTACTTC.

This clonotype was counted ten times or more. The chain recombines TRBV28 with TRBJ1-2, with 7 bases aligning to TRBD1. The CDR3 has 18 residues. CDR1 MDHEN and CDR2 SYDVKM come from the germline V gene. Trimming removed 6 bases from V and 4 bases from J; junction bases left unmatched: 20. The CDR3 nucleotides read TGTGCCAGCAGCCAACAACGGGACAGTCTCTTTTTTCGCTATGGCTACACCTTC. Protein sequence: CASSQQRDSLFFRYGYTF.

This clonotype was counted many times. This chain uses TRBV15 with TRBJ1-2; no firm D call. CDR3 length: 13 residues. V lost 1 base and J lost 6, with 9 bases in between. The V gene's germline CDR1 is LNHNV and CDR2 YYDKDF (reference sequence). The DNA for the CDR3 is TGTGCCACCAGCAGAGCGGCAGCGGATGGCTACACCTTC. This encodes CATSRAAADGYTF. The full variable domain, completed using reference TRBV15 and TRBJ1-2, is DAMVIQNPRYQVTQFGKPVTLSCSQTLNHNVMYWYQQKSSQAPKLLFHYYDKDFNNEADTPDNFQSRRPNTSFCFLDIRSPGLGDTAMYLCATSRAAADGYTFGSGTRLTVV.